The 29 T cell receptor beta chains listed next were all sequenced from one sample in a study of T cells in localized non-small cell lung cancer. Clones were read by immunoSEQ multiplex PCR, and TCRdb kept only the in-frame ones, dropping some. The table shows approximately 61,000 clones, with roughly 89% occurring only once. The specimen was peripheral blood, collected before any cancer treatment. These receptors all stem from a woman aged 40-75 years with stage I lung adenocarcinoma.

This chain connects TRBV30 to TRBJ1-2; D not resolved. V was cut by 4 bases and J by 1 base, with 10 bases left in between. CDR3 length: 13 residues. Germline CDR1 GTSNPN, CDR2 SVGIG (reference sequence). The CDR3: CAWITGSNYGYTF. The CDR3 DNA follows: TGTGCCTGGATAACGGGCAGTAACTATGGCTACACCTTC.

V gene TRBV7-6 combines with J gene TRBJ1-5; D remains unclear. V was shortened by 5 bases and J by 7 bases, with 12 bases between the two germline ends. Germline V gene data show CDR1 as SGHVS and CDR2 as FNYEAQ. The CDR3 is 13 amino acids. The CDR3 loop is CASSPTLGQPQHF. In DNA, the CDR3 is TGTGCCAGCAGCCCTACTCTTGGACAGCCCCAGCATTTT. Complete variable domain (other parts from reference TRBV7-6 and TRBJ1-5): GAGVSQSPRYKVTKRGQDVALRCDPISGHVSLYWYRQALGQGPEFLTYFNYEAQQDKSGLPNDRFSAERPEGSISTLTIQRTEQRDSAMYRCASSPTLGQPQHFGDGTRLSIL.

The CDR3 sequence is CASTSVGISTDTQYF. In DNA form, the CDR3 reads TGTGCCAGCACGTCGGTGGGGATTAGTACAGATACGCAGTATTTT. The chain employs TRBV7-9 and TRBJ2-3; D is uncertain. V lost 7 bases, J lost 3 bases, and 17 bases lay in between. CDR3 length: 15 amino acids. The V gene's germline CDR1 is SEHNR and CDR2 FQNEAQ (reference sequence).

This clone was detected a few times. The V call is TRBV7-2, the J call TRBJ1-1, with D maybe TRBD1 (5 bases). The ends were cut back, 5 bases at V and 5 bases at J, with 15 bases in the middle. CDR3 length: 14 residues. The V gene's germline CDR1 is SGHTA and CDR2 FQGNSA. The DNA of the CDR3 is TGTGCCAGCAGCCTGGGACCGGGGGGGACTGAAGCTTTCTTT. Its protein product is CASSLGPGGTEAFF. Based on the CDR3 plus reference TRBV7-2 and TRBJ1-1, the full variable domain is GAGVSQSPSNKVTEKGKDVELRCDPISGHTALYWYRQSLGQGLEFLIYFQGNSAPDKSGLPSDRFSAERTGGSVSTLTIQRTQQEDSAVYLCASSLGPGGTEAFFGQGTRLTVV.

The CDR3 here is CASSSSRGTDTQYF. CDR3 coding DNA: TGCGCCAGCAGCAGCAGCCGGGGCACAGATACGCAGTATTTT. The genes are TRBV4-1 and TRBJ2-3; D gene ambiguous. The CDR3 runs to 14 residues. CDR1 is MGHRA, CDR2 YSYEKL, per germline. The V end lost 5 bases, the J end lost 1 base, and 10 bases lay between the germline ends.

V usage is TRBV7-2 and J usage is TRBJ1-5, with 8 bases lining up with TRBD1. CDR3 length: 16 amino acids. Germline lookup yields CDR1 SGHTA and CDR2 FQGNSA. Trimming cost V 1 base and J 7 bases; bases outside gene matches: 9. For the CDR3, the DNA is TGTGCCAGCAGCTTAGGGTCTGGACAGGGTCAACAGCCCCAGCATTTT. This codes for CASSLGSGQGQQPQHF.

The rearrangement links TRBV28 to TRBJ2-1; 12 positions match TRBD2. The germline V gene encodes CDR1 MDHEN and CDR2 SYDVKM. This CDR3 comprises 17 residues. V lost 3 bases to trimming and J lost 1 base; unmatched junction nucleotides: 4. The CDR3 is CASSLSSGGVSYNEQFF. For the CDR3, the DNA is TGTGCCAGCAGTTTGTCTAGCGGGGGGGTATCCTACAATGAGCAGTTCTTC.

This chain uses TRBV30 with TRBJ1-4; 8 bases align to TRBD1. V trimming: 4 bases; J trimming: 7 bases; junction bases outside the gene matches: 5. The CDR3 consists of 13 residues. Germline CDR1 GTSNPN, CDR2 SVGIG (reference sequence). The DNA of the CDR3 is TGTGCCTGGAAAGAACAGGGGGTTGAAAAACTGTTTTTT. It translates to CAWKEQGVEKLFF. Full variable domain (remainder filled in from reference TRBV30 and TRBJ1-4): SQTIHQWPATLVQPVGSPLSLECTVEGTSNPNLYWYRQAAGRGLQLLFYSVGIGQISSEVPQNLSASRPQDRQFILSSKKLLLSDSGFYLCAWKEQGVEKLFFGSGTQLSVL.

The chain recombines TRBV6-1 with TRBJ2-7, with a weak D call TRBD1 (6 bases). Deletions cut 2 bases from V and 0 bases from J, with 8 bases between. CDR1 is MNHNS, CDR2 SASEGT, per germline. CDR3 length: 14 amino acids. The CDR3 here is CASSELGGSYEQYF. The CDR3 nucleotides read TGTGCCAGCAGTGAACTAGGGGGCTCCTACGAGCAGTACTTC.

This chain links TRBV30 with TRBJ1-3; weak D call: TRBD1 (5 bases). The V gene lost 2 bases and the J gene lost 2 bases, with 16 bases spanning the gap. Germline V lookup: CDR1 GTSNPN, CDR2 SVGIG (reference sequence). The CDR3 has 16 residues. CDR3 coding DNA: TGTGCCTGGAGTCCACCAGGGAGCTCCACTGGAAACACCATATATTTT. Translated, it gives CAWSPPGSSTGNTIYF.

The rearrangement links TRBV7-9 to TRBJ2-3, with TRBD1 matching over 7 bases. This CDR3 is 19 amino acids long. V gave up 1 base and J gave up 4 bases; unmatched junction bases: 17. From germline, CDR1 is SEHNR and CDR2 FQNEAQ (reference sequence). In nucleotides, the CDR3 is TGTGCCAGCAGCTTAGATTACCGGGACAGCTTTTTTAGGGCAGATACGCAGTATTTT. Protein sequence: CASSLDYRDSFFRADTQYF.

The V call is TRBV7-9, the J call TRBJ1-2, with TRBD1 matching 7 bases. Germline CDR1 SEHNR, CDR2 FQNEAQ (reference sequence). V shed 2 bases and J 4 bases; nucleotides not matched to a gene: 4. The length of the CDR3 is 14 residues. The CDR3 DNA sequence: TGTGCCAGCAGCTTACAGGGGGTTCTCTATGGCTACACCTTC. This encodes CASSLQGVLYGYTF.

The chain couples TRBV6-5 to TRBJ2-1; 10 positions agree with TRBD2. Trimming took 7 bases from V and 1 from J; bases not matched to a gene: 4. Germline V CDR1 and CDR2: MNHEY, SVGAGI. The CDR3 has 15 amino acids. The chain's CDR3 is CASTQRGGSYNEQFF. CDR3 DNA: TGTGCCAGCACCCAGCGGGGGGGGTCCTACAATGAGCAGTTCTTC.

This clone was recorded only once. The V gene is TRBV5-6, the J gene TRBJ1-1; TRBD1 agrees at 9 bases. The CDR3 length is 14 residues. Germline V gene data show CDR1 as SGHDT and CDR2 as YYEEEE. With V trimmed by 4 bases and J by 4 bases, 5 bases remained unmatched. The CDR3 protein is CASSPDRGFTEAFF. Here the CDR3 DNA reads TGTGCCAGCAGCCCGGACAGGGGATTCACTGAAGCTTTCTTT.

The chain has TRBV6-1 and TRBJ1-5, with 10 positions matching TRBD1. The CDR3 has 15 residues. The J segment lost 6 bases and the V segment lost 3 bases, leaving 5 bases of the junction unmatched. Germline CDR1 is MNHNS and CDR2 is SASEGT. DNA of the CDR3: TGTGCCAGCAGTGATAGACAGGGGGCAGGTCAGCCCCAGCATTTT. The encoded protein is CASSDRQGAGQPQHF.

CDR3 loop: CASSTGTSRDTQYF. The DNA for the CDR3 is TGTGCCAGCAGTACCGGGACTAGCCGCGATACGCAGTATTTT. The chain uses TRBV6-6 and TRBJ2-3; 9 bases are a match to TRBD2. Germline V gives CDR1 MNHNY, CDR2 SVGAGI (reference sequence). V shed 5 bases, J shed 6 bases, and the junction held 6 bases outside the gene matches. This CDR3 region has 14 residues.

This chain links TRBV2 with TRBJ1-2; 8 nucleotides agree with TRBD1. Germline lookup yields CDR1 SNHLY and CDR2 FYNNEI. CDR3 size: 14 residues. Trimming at V came to 4 bases and at J to 4 bases, leaving 5 bases not matched to a gene. The CDR3 region is CASSGNGQGYGYTF. As DNA, the CDR3 is TGTGCCAGCAGTGGAAACGGACAGGGCTATGGCTACACCTTC. The whole variable domain, remainder taken from reference TRBV2 and TRBJ1-2, is EPEVTQTPSHQVTQMGQEVILRCVPISNHLYFYWYRQILGQKVEFLVSFYNNEISEKSEIFDDQFSVERPDGSNFTLKIRSTKLEDSAMYFCASSGNGQGYGYTFGSGTRLTVV.

This rearrangement joins TRBV7-9 to TRBJ1-2; the D is unclear. V was shortened by 1 base and J by 4 bases, with 4 bases between the two germline ends. The CDR3 has 12 residues. In germline, CDR1 is SEHNR, CDR2 FQNEAQ (reference sequence). CDR3 residues: CASSLVAYGYTF. CDR3 in DNA: TGTGCCAGCAGCTTAGTGGCCTATGGCTACACCTTC.

The CDR3 DNA sequence: TGTGCCAGTAGTATAGGGAACTCCTACGAGCAGTACTTC. This codes for CASSIGNSYEQYF. The V call is TRBV19, the J call TRBJ2-7; D is undetermined. From germline, CDR1 is LNHDA and CDR2 SQIVND (reference sequence). This CDR3 has 13 amino acids. The V and J ends lost 1 base and 0 bases respectively, with 4 bases between them.

This clone has more than one count but fewer than ten. The chain has TRBV7-2 and TRBJ2-5, with D possibly being TRBD2 (6 bases). In germline, CDR1 is SGHTA, CDR2 FQGNSA. V gave up 1 base and J gave up 5 bases, with 11 bases separating them. This CDR3 is 14 amino acids long. This chain's CDR3 is CASSLVAVQETQYF. CDR3 nucleotides: TGTGCCAGCAGCTTAGTAGCGGTCCAGGAGACCCAGTACTTC.

This clone appeared a single time. The rearrangement uses TRBV4-3 and TRBJ2-1; D is undetermined. The CDR3 runs to 15 residues. Germline lookup yields CDR1 LGHNA and CDR2 YSLEER. Trimming cost V 1 base and J 0 bases, with 7 bases left between them. CDR3 in amino acids: CASSQVLSSYNEQFF. CDR3 sequence (DNA): TGCGCCAGCAGCCAAGTACTCAGCTCCTACAATGAGCAGTTCTTC.

V usage is TRBV5-1 and J usage is TRBJ2-1; TRBD1 matches 11 bases. The junction had 8 bases not matched to a gene; V was cut back by 3 bases and J by 9 bases. Looked up from germline, CDR1 is SGHRS and CDR2 is YFSETQ. This CDR3 comprises 15 residues. The CDR3 DNA is TGCGCCAGCAGCTATCGGGGACAGGGGGGTGGTGAGCAGTTCTTC. Encoded protein: CASSYRGQGGGEQFF.

J is TRBJ2-5 and V is TRBV28; 16 bases fit TRBD2. CDR1 MDHEN and CDR2 SYDVKM come from the germline V gene. Unmatched junction bases numbered 4, after V lost 4 bases and J lost 5 bases. The CDR3 runs to 16 residues. CDR3 nucleotide sequence: TGTGCCAGCAGTTCCCCGGGACTAGCGGGGGGGGAGACCCAGTACTTC. Encoded protein: CASSSPGLAGGETQYF.

DNA for the CDR3: TGTGCCAGCAGTTCCCCCCAGCACATGAACACTGAAGCTTTCTTT. Encoded protein: CASSSPQHMNTEAFF. The chain links TRBV6-6 to TRBJ1-1; no reliable D call. This CDR3 contains 15 residues. CDR1 and CDR2 from the germline V gene are MNHNY and SVGAGI (reference sequence). V lost 4 bases and J lost 0, with 12 bases in between.

The CDR3 loop reads CASSLEGAAETQYF. CDR3 nucleotide sequence: TGCGCCAGCAGCTTGGAGGGGGCCGCCGAGACCCAGTACTTC. The rearrangement joins TRBV5-1 to TRBJ2-5, with 7 bases matching TRBD1. Germline-derived CDR1 and CDR2 are SGHRS and YFSETQ. The CDR3 is made up of 14 amino acids. V shed 0 bases and J 5 bases; nucleotides not matched to a gene: 4.

The chain couples TRBV6-1 to TRBJ1-2; 7 bases fit TRBD1. CDR3 length: 14 residues. Trimming removed 3 bases from V and 6 bases from J; junction bases left unmatched: 7. The germline V gene encodes CDR1 MNHNS and CDR2 SASEGT. CDR3 residues: CASSDQGGRDGYTF. Here the CDR3 DNA reads TGTGCCAGCAGTGACCAGGGGGGACGAGATGGCTACACCTTC.

The chain uses TRBV6-6 and TRBJ1-4; TRBD1 matches 7 bases. With V trimmed by 0 bases and J by 8 bases, 3 bases remained unmatched. In germline, CDR1 is MNHNY, CDR2 SVGAGI (reference sequence). The CDR3 is 14 amino acids. CDR3 DNA: TGTGCCAGCAGTTACTCCGGGACAGTGGAAAAACTGTTTTTT. This gives the protein CASSYSGTVEKLFF.

V gene TRBV29-1 combines with J gene TRBJ1-2, with a possible D match to TRBD1 (5 bases). This CDR3 comprises 12 residues. Germline CDR1 and CDR2: SQVTM and ANQGSEA. Deletions cut 6 bases from V and 8 bases from J, with 16 bases between. The CDR3 nucleotides are TGCAGCGTGGGGGACCGCGGGGGAGGCTACACCTTC. It is translated as CSVGDRGGGYTF.

The V and J genes are TRBV2 and TRBJ1-2, with 7 bases fitting TRBD1. V trimming: 0 bases; J trimming: 8 bases; junction bases outside the gene matches: 15. CDR1 is SNHLY and CDR2 is FYNNEI in the germline V gene. The length of the CDR3 is 17 residues. Here the CDR3 reads CASSEASGTVLGDGYTF. CDR3 DNA sequence: TGTGCCAGCAGTGAAGCGTCCGGGACAGTATTAGGAGACGGCTACACCTTC.